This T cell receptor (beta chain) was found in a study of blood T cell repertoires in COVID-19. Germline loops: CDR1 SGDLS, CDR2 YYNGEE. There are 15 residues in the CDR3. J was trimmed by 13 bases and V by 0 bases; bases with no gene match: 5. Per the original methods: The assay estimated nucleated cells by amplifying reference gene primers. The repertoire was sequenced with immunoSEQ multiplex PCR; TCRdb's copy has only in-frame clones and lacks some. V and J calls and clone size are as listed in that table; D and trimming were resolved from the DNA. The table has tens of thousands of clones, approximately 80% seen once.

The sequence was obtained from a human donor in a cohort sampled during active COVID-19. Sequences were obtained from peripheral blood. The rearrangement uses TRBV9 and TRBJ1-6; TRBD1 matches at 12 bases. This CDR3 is CASSVEGQGARPLHF. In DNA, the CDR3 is TGTGCCAGCAGCGTAGAGGGACAGGGGGCTCGGCCCCTCCACTTT.